This is a list of T cell receptor beta chains from one sample in a study of blood T cell repertoires in COVID-19. Assay used: immunoSEQ multiplex PCR; TCRdb lists only in-frame clones, some missing. The sample carries some 170,000 clones, 75% to 90% recorded once. The sample was PBMCs or T cells enriched from blood (not recorded which). All receptors derive from a man aged 35 to 55 who had recovered from COVID-19. The CDR3 runs from the conserved cysteine through the conserved F or W. A D gene is named only where the DNA matches it firmly. Size is omitted from some rows. Given values are once, few, many or a class for expanded clones.

CDR3 DNA	CDR3 protein	clone size	V gene	D gene	J gene
TGTGCCATCAGTGGGGTACCCGGGACAGAAAAACCCTACGAGCAGTACTTC	CAISGVPGTEKPYEQYF	once	TRBV10-3	TRBD1	TRBJ2-7
TGTGCCAGCAGTTACACTAATGCACCCCTCCACTTT	CASSYTNAPLHF	many	TRBV6-5	NA	TRBJ1-6
TGTGCCAGCAGTCCCCGTTTATACACCGAGCAGTACTTC	CASSPRLYTEQYF	once	TRBV11-3	NA	TRBJ2-7
TGTGCCAGCAGTCCCGGACAGGGGTTTGGCTACACCTTC	CASSPGQGFGYTF	NA	TRBV12-3/TRBV12-4	TRBD1	TRBJ1-2
TGTGCCAGCAGTTTCAGGTTGGGGACTAGTCGTAAAGAGACCCAGTACTTC	CASSFRLGTSRKETQYF	NA	TRBV27	TRBD2	TRBJ2-5
TGTGCCACCTCCCCGGGACAGGGGGGAACAAATGGCTACACCTTC	CATSPGQGGTNGYTF	NA	TRBV15	TRBD1	TRBJ1-2
TGTGCCAGTAGGAACTTCGCCGTAAATTCACCCCTCCACTTT	CASRNFAVNSPLHF	few	TRBV19	NA	TRBJ1-6
TGTGCCAGTAGTAGAACCTCGAGGCAGGGTCCCTGGGAAGCTTTCTTT	CASSRTSRQGPWEAFF	once	TRBV19	NA	TRBJ1-1
TGTGCTAGTGGTTTGTGGCGACGTGGAGGGTTAAACATGAACACTGAAGCTTTCTTT	CASGLWRRGGLNMNTEAFF	NA	TRBV12-5	NA	TRBJ1-1
TGTGCCAGCACCACGGACCGGGACAGGGGGCTAGATAGCCCTGACAATGAGCAGTTCTTC	CASTTDRDRGLDSPDNEQFF	NA	TRBV27	TRBD1	TRBJ2-1
TGTGCCAGTAGTAGCTCGGGGGATTCACCCCTCCACTTT	CASSSSGDSPLHF	NA	TRBV19	NA	TRBJ1-6
TGTGCCAGCAGTGAAGGACCCTGGACAGGGGGTGGAAACACCATATATTTT	CASSEGPWTGGGNTIYF	NA	TRBV6-1	TRBD1	TRBJ1-3
TGCGCCAGCAGCCAAGGGGTTCGGACACCATCCTCCTACGAGCAGTACTTC	CASSQGVRTPSSYEQYF	NA	TRBV4-1	NA	TRBJ2-7
TGTGCCAGCTCACCACAGGGGAACGGCTACACCTTC	CASSPQGNGYTF	NA	TRBV18	NA	TRBJ1-2
TGTGCCAGCAGTCCCCAGTTTTGGGGCGACACTGAAGCTTTCTTT	CASSPQFWGDTEAFF	NA	TRBV27	NA	TRBJ1-1
TGCAGCGTTGAAAGGACAGGGGGCTTAACTGAAGCTTTCTTT	CSVERTGGLTEAFF	NA	TRBV29-1	TRBD1	TRBJ1-1
TGCGCCAGCAGCTCGCAGGCCTCTGGGGCCAACGTCCTGACTTTC	CASSSQASGANVLTF	NA	TRBV5-1	NA	TRBJ2-6
TGTGCCAGCAGTCCTCAGACATTTACGAACACCGGGGAGCTGTTTTTT	CASSPQTFTNTGELFF	NA	TRBV27	NA	TRBJ2-2
TGTGCCAGCAGCTTGGCCCACGGGATGGGAGAGACCCAGTACTTC	CASSLAHGMGETQYF	NA	TRBV5-6	NA	TRBJ2-5
TGCAGCGGCGGACAGGCGGATGGCTACACCTTC	CSGGQADGYTF	few	TRBV29-1	TRBD1	TRBJ1-2
TGTGCCAGCAGTTTGGGCAGGAACACTGAAGCTTTCTTT	CASSLGRNTEAFF	NA	TRBV27	NA	TRBJ1-1
TGCGCCAGCAGCGGTAGCTGGCCCTCGGACACCATATATTTT	CASSGSWPSDTIYF	NA	TRBV5-1	NA	TRBJ1-3
TGTGCCAGCAGTAAGTTACAGGGCTCCTACGAGCAGTACTTC	CASSKLQGSYEQYF	NA	TRBV28	NA	TRBJ2-7
TGTGCCACCAGTGGCGGCTTAATGGAAGGCTACACCTTC	CATSGGLMEGYTF	NA	TRBV24-1	NA	TRBJ1-2
TGTGCCAGCAGCCCAACAGGGGGGGAAACTGAAGCTTTCTTT	CASSPTGGETEAFF	NA	TRBV7-3	TRBD1	TRBJ1-1
TGTGCCAGCACTCCCTCCGGGGTGAACACTGAAGCTTTCTTT	CASTPSGVNTEAFF	NA	TRBV27	NA	TRBJ1-1
TGTGCCAGCCCTAGCGGGGGGGCCGCAGATACGCAGTATTTT	CASPSGGAADTQYF	NA	TRBV6-5	TRBD2	TRBJ2-3
TGTGCCAGCAGGGCAGAGGCGGTTAGGCCTGAAGCTTTCTTT	CASRAEAVRPEAFF	NA	TRBV2	NA	TRBJ1-1
TGTGCCAGCAGTCACAGAAAGACAGCATCTAGCTCCTACGAGCAGTACTTC	CASSHRKTASSSYEQYF	NA	TRBV27	NA	TRBJ2-7
TGTGCCAGCAGTTTAATTGTCGGGGGCGAGCAGTACTTC	CASSLIVGGEQYF	NA	TRBV27	NA	TRBJ2-7
TGTGCCAGTAGTATTGAGGTTTCCGGGGAGCTGTTTTTT	CASSIEVSGELFF	NA	TRBV19	NA	TRBJ2-2
TGTGCCAGCAGTGAAATATCTCTTGAGGCTTTCTTT	CASSEISLEAFF	NA	TRBV2	NA	TRBJ1-1